The 6 T cell receptor beta chains in this list originate from one sample, sequenced in a study of preoperative IRX-2 immunotherapy in early breast cancer. Using immunoSEQ multiplex PCR, the repertoire was profiled, and TCRdb retains in-frame clones only, with some absent. The sample has roughly 680 clones, under 80% seen once; the top ten hold around 7.7%. Treatment meaning: preoperative locoregional IRX-2 cytokine immunotherapy. Sequencing was performed on lymph node tissue, taken before IRX-2 immunotherapy. All receptors derive from a human donor with breast cancer.

The chain recombines TRBV15 with TRBJ1-1; the D gene is possibly TRBD1 (5 bases). V shed 3 bases and J shed 5 bases, with 19 bases lying between them. CDR1 LNHNV and CDR2 YYDKDF come from the germline V gene (reference sequence). The CDR3 is made up of 16 amino acids. CDR3 region: CATSRDYGTGGTEAFF. CDR3 DNA sequence: TGTGCCACCAGCAGGGACTACGGGACGGGAGGGACTGAAGCTTTCTTT.

This chain joins TRBV28 and TRBJ1-6; D gene ambiguous. Trimming removed 2 bases at V and 10 bases at J, with 12 bases between. This CDR3 contains 14 residues. Germline V gene sequence: CDR1 MDHEN, CDR2 SYDVKM. The CDR3 bases are TGTGCCAGCAGTTTAGGTCTAATCACCTCACCCCTCCACTTT. Encoded protein: CASSLGLITSPLHF.

The rearrangement joins TRBV11-3 to TRBJ1-1; the D is unclear. In germline, CDR1 is SGHNT, CDR2 YENEEA. The CDR3 contains 15 residues. Trimming shortened V by 5 bases and J by 0 bases, and 13 bases separated the two germline ends. CDR3 in amino acids: CASSREALMNTEAFF. The CDR3 DNA reads as TGTGCCAGCAGCCGAGAGGCCCTCATGAACACTGAAGCTTTCTTT.

The gene calls are TRBV6-8 and TRBJ2-1; D gene uncertain. There are 17 residues in the CDR3. Trimming stripped 2 bases from V and 5 bases from J, with 19 bases between. The germline V gene has CDR1 MNHGY and CDR2 SAAAGT. This CDR3 reads CASSYGRFSQRNNEQFF. DNA for the CDR3: TGTGCCAGCAGTTACGGCCGATTCTCCCAACGGAACAATGAGCAGTTCTTC.

This rearrangement joins TRBV11-3 to TRBJ1-1; tentatively, D is TRBD1 (5 bases). Between the trimmed V and J ends, which lost 4 bases and 4 bases, there was a span of 16 bases. The CDR3 length is 15 residues. Germline loops: CDR1 SGHNT, CDR2 YENEEA. The CDR3 bases are TGTGCCAGCAGCTCCCTTAGGGCGCAGGGCACTGAAGCTTTCTTT. The encoded protein is CASSSLRAQGTEAFF.

The rearrangement uses TRBV29-1 and TRBJ1-1; 7 nucleotides line up with TRBD1. Germline-derived CDR1 and CDR2 are SQVTM and ANQGSEA. Trimming removed 6 bases from V and 4 bases from J; junction bases left unmatched: 20. This CDR3 has 17 residues. The CDR3 DNA sequence: TGCAGCGTCCCCCAGGGGGGTTTGGGTTCTTTGGTCACTGAAGCTTTCTTT. This encodes CSVPQGGLGSLVTEAFF.